Presented here are 2 T cell receptor beta chains from one specimen sequenced in a study of metastatic and nonmetastatic thyroid tumors. TCRdb re-called the PCR reads with MiXCR. The sample gives around 26,000 clones, 20% to 25% of which show up once; 4.4% is in the top ten. No treatment of any kind had been given to any patient before thyroid surgery. The sequenced sample consisted of adjacent normal tissue. Receptors were obtained from a female donor with papillary thyroid cancer or a benign thyroid nodule (not recorded which). Some clones in this sample may be carry-over from other donors' samples.

As for this clone: A much larger clone lies one base from this, so it may be a read error. This sequence joins TRBV24-1 and TRBJ2-7; D is uncertain. V shed 4 bases and J shed 6 bases, with 12 bases lying between them. The CDR3 sequence is 13 residues long. Germline lookup yields CDR1 KGHDR and CDR2 SFDVKD. CDR3 nucleotides: TGTGCCACCAGTGACCCCGCTCTAGGCGAGCAGTACTTC. It yields the protein CATSDPALGEQYF.

This clone was recorded at least ten times. The V call is TRBV20-1, the J call TRBJ2-7; D unresolved. V shed 3 bases and J shed 3 bases, with 12 bases lying between them. CDR3 length: 13 residues. Germline CDR1 is DFQATT and CDR2 is SNEGSKA (reference sequence). CDR3 nucleotide sequence: TGCAGTGCTAGGGTCCAGTCAAACTACGAGCAGTACTTC. This translates into CSARVQSNYEQYF.